Shown below are 18 T cell receptor beta chains from a single sample sequenced in a study of blood T cell repertoires in COVID-19. Produced via immunoSEQ multiplex PCR; TCRdb's table is partial and in-frame only. The table records approximately 350,000 clones, under 95% of them present only once. The source material was peripheral blood. The receptor source for this set is a woman between 18 and 29 years old who had recovered from COVID-19.

This chain links TRBV5-1 with TRBJ2-5; 9 bases fit TRBD2. CDR3 length: 15 amino acids. Germline trimming cut 4 bases from V and 4 bases from J; bases unmatched to any gene: 8. Germline V gene sequence: CDR1 SGHRS, CDR2 YFSETQ. The CDR3 loop reads CASSTRGRGGETQYF. The CDR3 region has the DNA TGCGCCAGCAGCACGCGCGGGAGGGGGGGAGAGACCCAGTACTTC.

The chain carries TRBV27 and TRBJ1-2; the match to TRBD1 covers 10 bases. The germline V gene encodes CDR1 MNHEY and CDR2 SMNVEV (reference sequence). This CDR3 is 18 amino acids long. Unmatched junction bases numbered 15, after V lost 4 bases and J lost 4 bases. The CDR3 bases are TGTGCCAGCAGTTCTACCTCGGGACAGGGGTATGTTGGCTATGGCTACACCTTC. It is translated as CASSSTSGQGYVGYGYTF.

This chain connects TRBV27 to TRBJ2-1, with TRBD2 matching 8 bases. Trimming at V came to 8 bases and at J to 3 bases, leaving 21 bases not matched to a gene. Germline V gene sequence: CDR1 MNHEY, CDR2 SMNVEV (reference sequence). CDR3 length equals 19 residues. The CDR3 DNA reads as TGTGCCAGCCGCCGTCGGGCTAGCGGGCTCTACGCGGACTACAATGAGCAGTTCTTC. Translating it yields CASRRRASGLYADYNEQFF.

The chain combines TRBV19 with TRBJ2-1, with 8 bases matching TRBD2. J gave up 7 bases and V 3 bases, and 5 bases lay outside the gene matches. Germline loops: CDR1 LNHDA, CDR2 SQIVND (reference sequence). The CDR3 is 14 amino acids. The CDR3 loop is CASSIGGGGNEQFF. DNA of the CDR3: TGTGCCAGTAGTATCGGGGGCGGGGGGAATGAGCAGTTCTTC.

To note about this clone: The same CDR3 is also encoded by other DNA sequences in this sample. The genes are TRBV6-1 and TRBJ1-6; D is ambiguous. This CDR3 spans 16 amino acids. The V gene's germline CDR1 is MNHNS and CDR2 SASEGT. Trimming shortened V by 2 bases and J by 0 bases, and 8 bases separated the two germline ends. CDR3 bases: TGTGCCAGCAGTGAACTGGGGAGCTCCTATAATTCACCCCTCCACTTT. Translation: CASSELGSSYNSPLHF.

This clone was detected only once. This chain connects TRBV10-2 to TRBJ2-1; unclear D gene. The CDR3 has 15 amino acids. From germline, CDR1 is WSHSY and CDR2 SAAADI. The germline V and J ends were trimmed by 2 bases and 1 base, with 9 bases remaining between them. CDR3 in amino acids: CASSEDFSSYNEQFF. Written as DNA, the CDR3 is TGCGCCAGCAGTGAGGACTTTTCATCCTACAATGAGCAGTTCTTC.

The V call is TRBV7-6, the J call TRBJ2-7; D may be TRBD1 (6 bases). CDR3 size: 13 residues. Germline V gives CDR1 SGHVS, CDR2 FNYEAQ. V gave up 1 base and J gave up 9 bases, with 13 bases separating them. The CDR3 loop is CASSLGGHRRQYV. The CDR3 region has the DNA TGTGCCAGCAGCTTAGGGGGACATCGCAGGCAGTACGTC.

The chain carries TRBV7-9 and TRBJ2-2; 14 nucleotides line up with TRBD2. The CDR3 covers 19 residues. The germline CDR1 and CDR2 sequences are SEHNR and FQNEAQ (reference sequence). The ends lost 4 bases at V and 7 bases at J; junction bases unmatched: 14. CDR3 residues: CASSSPLGLAGVAHGELFF. CDR3 DNA sequence: TGTGCCAGCAGCTCACCTCTGGGACTAGCGGGAGTTGCCCACGGGGAGCTGTTTTTT.

In this sample, this clone turned up once. V and J are TRBV5-1 and TRBJ1-3, with 7 bases fitting TRBD1. V shed 6 bases and J 0 bases; nucleotides not matched to a gene: 6. Germline assignment: CDR1 SGHRS and CDR2 YFSETQ. The CDR3 loop spans 15 amino acids. The CDR3 DNA sequence: TGCGCCAGCACCGCAGACAGGGCCTCTGGAAACACCATATATTTT. Translation gives CASTADRASGNTIYF.

This chain uses TRBV11-2 with TRBJ2-1; 8 nucleotides match TRBD2. The CDR3 sequence is 15 residues long. Losses at the gene ends were 5 bases for V and 7 bases for J; bases not matched to a gene: 10. Germline V gene lookup returns CDR1 SGHAT and CDR2 FQNNGV. The CDR3 loop reads CASSLIAGWGNEQFF. CDR3 bases: TGTGCCAGCAGCCTAATAGCGGGATGGGGAAATGAGCAGTTCTTC.

This clone has only one observation. The CDR3 here is CARSTDRDKFELTYEQYV. The CDR3 nucleotides read TGTGCCAGAAGCACCGACAGGGACAAGTTTGAACTTACCTACGAGCAGTACGTC. The J gene is TRBJ2-7, the V gene TRBV5-3; 7 nucleotides match TRBD1. TRBV5-3 is noted as an ORF with a role that remains uncertain. After removal of 4 bases from V and 2 bases from J, the junction contained 18 bases not matched to a gene. The CDR3 has 18 residues.

The chain carries TRBV6-1 and TRBJ1-3; weak D call: TRBD1 (5 bases). With 0 bases removed from V and 0 bases from J, the gap between germline ends came to 12 bases. Germline values: CDR1 MNHNS, CDR2 SASEGT. CDR3 length: 17 residues. The CDR3 is CASSEALRGVSGNTIYF. In DNA, the CDR3 is TGTGCCAGCAGTGAAGCGCTTCGGGGGGTCTCTGGAAACACCATATATTTT.

V is TRBV5-4 and J is TRBJ2-5; D is undetermined. Germline V CDR1 and CDR2: SGHNT, YYREEE (reference sequence). Deletions cut 0 bases from V and 2 bases from J, with 5 bases between. The CDR3 consists of 13 residues. For the CDR3, the DNA is TGTGCCAGCAGCTTGGCGGTACAAGAGACCCAGTACTTC. Translation gives CASSLAVQETQYF.

CDR3 in amino acids: CASSQTGEAGNTIYF. The CDR3 coding sequence is TGTGCCAGCAGCCAGACAGGGGAGGCTGGAAACACCATATATTTT. The rearrangement uses TRBV7-9 and TRBJ1-3, with 8 bases matching TRBD1. The germline gives CDR1 SEHNR, CDR2 FQNEAQ (reference sequence). The CDR3 is made up of 15 amino acids. V lost 5 bases to trimming and J lost 2 bases; unmatched junction nucleotides: 5.

This clone was observed a handful of times. The chain links TRBV12-3 or TRBV12-4 to TRBJ1-4; D call uncertain. V was shortened by 5 bases and J by 10 bases, with 14 bases between the two germline ends. The CDR3 is 13 residues long. The DNA for the CDR3 is TGTGCCAGCAGTCCCCGGGAAGCGACAAAACTGTTTTTT. Translating gives CASSPREATKLFF.

This clone was found once. V is TRBV11-3 and J is TRBJ2-5; possibly TRBD2 for D (6 bases). The CDR3 covers 16 residues. V lost 2 bases and J 5 bases, leaving 18 bases between the germline ends. CDR1 and CDR2 (germline): SGHNT, YENEEA. The CDR3 sequence: CASSLNPPGVSETQYF. CDR3 bases: TGTGCCAGCAGCTTAAACCCGCCGGGAGTAAGTGAGACCCAGTACTTC.

DNA of the CDR3: TGTGCCAGCAGCTTAGCTGGACAGCACAATGAGCAGTTCTTC. Amino acids: CASSLAGQHNEQFF. The chain uses TRBV7-2 and TRBJ2-1, with a tentative D call TRBD1 (6 bases). This CDR3 spans 14 amino acids. Germline V lookup: CDR1 SGHTA, CDR2 FQGNSA. Trimming shortened V by 0 bases and J by 5 bases, and 8 bases separated the two germline ends.

This chain connects TRBV4-1 to TRBJ1-2, with D perhaps matching TRBD1 (5 bases). Looked up from germline, CDR1 is MGHRA and CDR2 is YSYEKL. The CDR3 runs to 15 residues. V lost 0 bases and J 8 bases, leaving 16 bases between the germline ends. DNA for the CDR3: TGCGCCAGCAGCCAAGATTTAAAAGGGGTCTGGGGCTACACCTTC. It encodes CASSQDLKGVWGYTF.